These T cell receptor beta chains were read from a single sample in a study of T cells after yellow fever vaccination. TCRdb ran MiXCR on the 5' RACE reads and lists one entry per CDR3 protein. Here the sample spans around 300,000 distinct CDR3 sequences, over 10% being singletons. The source material was CD4+ T cells sorted from PBMCs, sampled 45 days after the yellow fever booster vaccination. The source of these receptors is a man aged 30 to 39 who received the YFV17D yellow fever vaccine. The CDR3 runs from the conserved cysteine through the conserved F or W. A D gene is named only where the DNA matches it firmly. Clone size, where shown, is once, few, many, or a class for clones that have expanded.

D gene | clone size | J gene | V gene | CDR3 DNA | CDR3 protein
TRBD2 | - | TRBJ2-3 | TRBV14 | TGTGCCAGCAGCCAAGTTCGAGCGGGAGTGGTTACAGATACGCAGTATTTT | CASSQVRAGVVTDTQYF
- | - | TRBJ2-2 | TRBV3-1 | TGTGCCAGCAGCCAGGCCTGGGAGCTGTTTTTT | CASSQAWELFF
- | - | TRBJ2-5 | TRBV7-2 | TGTGCCAGCAGCCAAGAGGGGGGGGGCTGGGAGACCCAGTACTTC | CASSQEGGGWETQYF
TRBD2 | - | TRBJ2-5 | TRBV5-1 | TGCGCCAGCAGCTTTACCAGCGGGAAGACAGAGACCCAGTACTTC | CASSFTSGKTETQYF
TRBD1 | - | TRBJ1-2 | TRBV5-1 | TGCGCCAGCAGCTTGGTCGGACAGGGGGTAGATGGCTACACCTTC | CASSLVGQGVDGYTF
- | once | TRBJ2-7 | TRBV30 | TGTGCCTGGAGTGTGAAGAACGAGCAGTACTTC | CAWSVKNEQYF
TRBD2 | - | TRBJ2-7 | TRBV7-2 | TGTGCCAGCAGCTTGTATAGCGGGAGTGCCTATTACTACGAGCAGTACTTC | CASSLYSGSAYYYEQYF
- | - | TRBJ2-5 | TRBV6-1 | TGTGCCACCCTGCGGGGAAAAGGAGAGACCCAGTACTTC | CATLRGKGETQYF
- | - | TRBJ1-2 | TRBV6-2/TRBV6-3 | TGTGCCAGCAGTTACTCGGGACACCAAAAATATGGCTACACCTTC | CASSYSGHQKYGYTF
TRBD2 | - | TRBJ2-3 | TRBV20-1 | TGCAGTGCTAGAGATCCAGGACTAGGTAGCACAGATACGCAGTATTTT | CSARDPGLGSTDTQYF
- | many | TRBJ2-3 | TRBV27 | TGTGCCAGCAGCCCTGGGAACACAGATACGCAGTATTTT | CASSPGNTDTQYF
- | - | TRBJ2-7 | TRBV5-1 | TGCGCCAGCAGCCCGGGACTCCCCGGGGAGCAGTACTTC | CASSPGLPGEQYF
- | few | TRBJ2-3 | TRBV7-9 | TGTGCCAGCAGCTCCACAGACGCAGATACGCAGTATTTT | CASSSTDADTQYF
TRBD2 | few | TRBJ2-7 | TRBV20-1 | TGCAGTGCCAAAGGTAGCGGGGCACGCGAGCAGTACTTC | CSAKGSGAREQYF
TRBD1 | - | TRBJ2-2 | TRBV25-1 | TGTGCCAGCAGTGACGCAGGGGGAGACACCGGGGAGCTGTTTTTT | CASSDAGGDTGELFF
- | - | TRBJ1-1 | TRBV10-3 | TGTGCCCTACGGACGGCGGGGACCACTGAAGCTTTCTTT | CALRTAGTTEAFF
- | few | TRBJ1-1 | TRBV30 | TGTGCCTGGAGTAAGGGTGAAGCTTTCTTT | CAWSKGEAFF
- | - | TRBJ2-2 | TRBV12-3/TRBV12-4 | TGTGCCAGCAGTCAAGTTGTGGCCGGGGAGCTGTTTTTT | CASSQVVAGELFF
- | many | TRBJ2-2 | TRBV2 | TGTGCCAGCAGTGAATACCCGCTTACGGGGGAGCTGTTTTTT | CASSEYPLTGELFF
- | - | TRBJ2-5 | TRBV14 | TGTGCCAGCAGCAGATCTGAGACGGTGGAGACCCAGTACTTC | CASSRSETVETQYF
- | - | TRBJ2-5 | TRBV6-5 | TGTGCCAGCAGTTACTCGGAGGGAGAGACCCAGTACTTC | CASSYSEGETQYF
TRBD1 | - | TRBJ1-2 | TRBV7-2 | TGTGCCAGCAGACAGGGGGGGTATGGCTACACCTTC | CASRQGGYGYTF
- | - | TRBJ2-2 | TRBV29-1 | TGCAGCGCCACCTCCCCCGGAAGGGCGGGCACCGGGGAGCTGTTTTTT | CSATSPGRAGTGELFF
TRBD1 | few | TRBJ2-2 | TRBV10-3 | TGTGCCATCAGCATACAGGGGCCAGGCACCGGGGAGCTGTTTTTT | CAISIQGPGTGELFF
TRBD2 | few | TRBJ2-3 | TRBV6-2/TRBV6-3 | TGTGCCAGCAGTTACTCGAAACTAGCGGGGTGGAGAACAGATACGCAGTATTTT | CASSYSKLAGWRTDTQYF
- | few | TRBJ2-1 | TRBV30 | TGTGCCTGGAGGGTTCAGGGCGGGGATCGTGGGCAGTTCTTC | CAWRVQGGDRGQFF
- | many | TRBJ1-6 | TRBV20-1 | TGCAGTGCTAGAACCGCGTTTAATTCACCCCTCCACTTT | CSARTAFNSPLHF
TRBD1 | few | TRBJ2-2 | TRBV19 | TGTGCCAGTACCAAACGCACCGGGACAGGGGACACCGGGGAGCTGTTTTTT | CASTKRTGTGDTGELFF
- | - | TRBJ1-5 | TRBV6-2/TRBV6-3 | TGTGCCAGCAGTTACAGACAGAGCAATCAGCCCCAGCATTTT | CASSYRQSNQPQHF
TRBD2 | - | TRBJ2-1 | TRBV3-1 | TGTGCCAGCAGCCAAGACCCCCACGGGACTAGCGGGATTAACGGTGAGCAGTTCTTC | CASSQDPHGTSGINGEQFF
TRBD1 | - | TRBJ2-2 | TRBV5-1 | TGCGCCAGCAGCTTGGGACAGGGATCCACCGGGGAGCTGTTTTTT | CASSLGQGSTGELFF
TRBD2 | few | TRBJ2-7 | TRBV18 | TGTGCCAGCTCATTAGGACTAGCGGAGTACTACGAGCAGTACTTC | CASSLGLAEYYEQYF
- | few | TRBJ1-5 | TRBV3-1 | TGTGCCAGCAGCCACAGAGGGGTCGATCAGCCCCAGCATTTT | CASSHRGVDQPQHF
- | many | TRBJ2-3 | TRBV3-1 | TGTGCCAGCAGCCAAATCCCACGGGATACGCAGTATTTT | CASSQIPRDTQYF
- | - | TRBJ1-1 | TRBV20-1 | TGCAGTGCTAGAGTTTTGGAGGCCAAGAACACTGAAGCTTTCTTT | CSARVLEAKNTEAFF
- | few | TRBJ2-7 | TRBV6-2/TRBV6-3 | TGTGCCAGCAGTCGAAGGAGGTTGACCTACGAGCAGTACTTC | CASSRRRLTYEQYF
- | few | TRBJ2-1 | TRBV10-2 | TGCGCCAGCCACCTTGCAGGGGGAGGCTCCTACAATGAGCAGTTCTTC | CASHLAGGGSYNEQFF
- | - | TRBJ2-7 | TRBV7-2 | TGTGCCAGCAGCACGGGTCTTGCTCCCTACGAGCAGTACTTC | CASSTGLAPYEQYF